This record concerns one T cell receptor beta chain sequence. The antigen is not known. This entry is derived from a study of radiotherapy plus CTLA-4 blockade in lung cancer. Study at large: Objective responses were seen in about a sixth of patients, disease control in 31%. The study, taken as a whole, reports: Blood-borne expansion of tumor-derived TCR clones followed radiotherapy plus ipilimumab.

Method: immunoSEQ multiplex PCR; TCRdb's copy keeps in-frame clones and lacks some. Here the sample spans approximately 100,000 clones, around 83% being singletons. The CDR3 extends over 15 amino acids. The chain has TRBV21-1 and TRBJ2-2; the D call of TRBD1 is as the table states it, not checked on the DNA. TRBV21-1 is shown as a pseudogene. The source was peripheral blood, collected from a patient treated with radiotherapy plus ipilimumab. The TCR was taken from a human donor with non-small cell lung cancer who had a partial response to radiotherapy plus ipilimumab. The CDR3 nucleotides are TGTGCCAGCAGCAAATCAGGGTCGGGCACCGGGGAGCTGTTTTTT. Its translation: CASSKSGSGTGELFF.